This note documents a single T cell receptor (beta chain) sequence. Its target is unknown. The CDR3 loop spans 14 amino acids. V was pared by 2 bases and J by 9 bases, with 16 bases between. Germline loops: CDR1 ENHRY, CDR2 SYGVKD. This sample is drawn from a study of shared clonotypes between healthy human individuals. Looking at the study overall: Aged between 18 and 49, the donors were two women and three men. Overall study findings and caveats: Few donors restricted represented genetic and exposure-history diversity. Though the depth was large, rarefaction showed that sorted-subset sequencing was incomplete.

The protocol was immunoSEQ multiplex PCR, while the TCRdb copy is restricted to in-frame clones and leaves out a portion. Altogether some 2.1 million clones are present, 95% being singletons, with the ten largest covering 0.1% to 0.15%. The sequenced sample was naive CD4+ T cells sorted from blood. Subset specified: CD45RA+ positively selected. This TCR was sampled from a young man in good health. V gene TRBV10-3 combines with J gene TRBJ2-5; D perhaps matches TRBD2 (5 bases). The CDR3 bases are TGTGCCATCAGTGAGAAGGGCCTGATAGCGTCCCAGTACTTC. Protein: CAISEKGLIASQYF.